Below are 27 T cell receptor beta chains sequenced from a single sample in a study of T cells after yellow fever vaccination (dated by TCRdb to about 2019). What this sample's treatment or condition label stands for: live attenuated yellow fever vaccine strain. Library generation was performed with 5' RACE. Sequenced using an Illumina HiSeq 2500. TCRdb's own reprocessing of the public reads used fastp at Q25 and MiXCR and kept productive beta chains. A single entry per CDR3 protein holds the most common genes and DNA from its merged rows. The sample table holds 500,000 to 650,000 distinct CDR3 sequences, of which approximately 13% were seen once. The ten largest clones capture just under 15% of the sample. This material consisted of PBMCs, taken on the day of the yellow fever booster vaccination. The receptors here all came from a man aged 30 to 45 who received the YFV17D yellow fever vaccine.

A few counts support this clonotype. The chain recombines TRBV20-1 with TRBJ1-2, with unresolved D. Trimming removed 6 bases from V and 3 bases from J, with 23 bases in between. Germline assignment: CDR1 DFQATT and CDR2 SNEGSKA (reference sequence). This CDR3 has 16 residues. CDR3 nucleotide sequence: TGCAGTGCCCCAAAGGCTATGGCAGGAGCGGACTATGGCTACACCTTC. Translating it yields CSAPKAMAGADYGYTF.

The CDR3 loop is CSASVLAVSSYEQYF. Written as DNA, the CDR3 is TGCAGTGCTAGTGTTCTAGCGGTTAGCTCCTACGAGCAGTACTTC. J is TRBJ2-7 and V is TRBV20-1, with 7 bases aligning to TRBD2. The CDR3 has 15 residues. V was clipped by 3 bases and J by 0 bases; unmatched bases: 8. Germline assignment: CDR1 DFQATT and CDR2 SNEGSKA (reference sequence).

This clonotype came up many times. The V gene is TRBV15, the J gene TRBJ2-3, with 8 bases that match TRBD2. The CDR3 spans 18 residues. V gave up 3 bases and J gave up 2 bases; unmatched junction bases: 13. Germline CDR1 reads LNHNV; CDR2 reads YYDKDF (reference sequence). CDR3 DNA sequence: TGTGCCACCAGCAGGGACCGGGGGGGCAGGGGTGCCACAGATACGCAGTATTTT. It encodes CATSRDRGGRGATDTQYF.

This chain joins TRBV5-1 and TRBJ2-3; possibly TRBD1 or TRBD2 for D (5 bases each). Trimming cost V 7 bases and J 3 bases, with 12 bases left between them. CDR3 size: 13 residues. The germline CDR1 and CDR2 sequences are SGHRS and YFSETQ. CDR3 DNA sequence: TGCGCCAGCTCCAGTGAGGGGACAGATACGCAGTATTTT. Its translation is CASSSEGTDTQYF. The full variable domain, in which reference TRBV5-1 and TRBJ2-3 provide the parts outside the CDR3, is KAGVTQTPRYLIKTRGQQVTLSCSPISGHRSVSWYQQTPGQGLQFLFEYFSETQRNKGNFPGRFSGRQFSNSRSEMNVSTLELGDSALYLCASSSEGTDTQYFGPGTRLTVL.

This clonotype was detected a few times. The gene calls are TRBV20-1 and TRBJ2-7, with 8 bases identical to TRBD1. CDR1 DFQATT and CDR2 SNEGSKA come from the germline V gene (reference sequence). V gave up 6 bases and J gave up 1 base; unmatched junction bases: 5. CDR3 size: 13 residues. CDR3 sequence (DNA): TGCAGTGCACTGACAGGGGAATCCTACGAGCAGTACTTC. Protein: CSALTGESYEQYF.

In this sample, this clonotype turned up a few times. The V gene is TRBV18, the J gene TRBJ2-2; TRBD1 might be the D (5 bases). The CDR3 covers 14 residues. The germline CDR1 and CDR2 sequences are KGHSH and LQKENI. V was pared by 1 base and J by 3 bases, with 6 bases between. The CDR3 sequence is CASSPLTDTGELFF. The DNA for the CDR3 is TGTGCCAGCTCACCACTGACAGACACCGGGGAGCTGTTTTTT.

V and J are TRBV28 and TRBJ2-7, with D possibly being TRBD2 (6 bases). Germline assignment: CDR1 MDHEN and CDR2 SYDVKM. The CDR3 consists of 14 residues. Deletions cut 3 bases from V and 2 bases from J, with 11 bases between. The CDR3 loop is CASSLSGLTYEQYF. DNA for the CDR3: TGTGCCAGCAGTTTGTCGGGACTTACCTACGAGCAGTACTTC.

This sequence joins TRBV5-1 and TRBJ2-7; the D is unclear. Germline lookup yields CDR1 SGHRS and CDR2 YFSETQ. Trimming pared 0 bases from V and 2 bases from J, leaving 12 bases between. This CDR3 contains 15 residues. The CDR3 DNA reads TGCGCCAGCAGCTTGGCTACACGAACTACCTACGAGCAGTACTTC. Its translation: CASSLATRTTYEQYF. Drawing the rest from reference TRBV5-1 and TRBJ2-7, the complete variable domain is KAGVTQTPRYLIKTRGQQVTLSCSPISGHRSVSWYQQTPGQGLQFLFEYFSETQRNKGNFPGRFSGRQFSNSRSEMNVSTLELGDSALYLCASSLATRTTYEQYFGPGTRLTVT.

This chain connects TRBV7-2 to TRBJ2-7; 14 bases line up with TRBD2. Germline-derived CDR1 and CDR2 are SGHTA and FQGNSA. V shed 1 base, J shed 7 bases, and the junction held 6 bases outside the gene matches. The CDR3 is made up of 16 amino acids. DNA of the CDR3: TGTGCCAGCAGCTTAGTAGGGACTAGCGGGAGCAAAGAGCAGTACTTC. This gives the protein CASSLVGTSGSKEQYF.

This clonotype has a count of ten or more. CDR3 in DNA: TGCGCCAGCAGCCAAGTTATGGGGGCGCGAGGGTCGTACGAGCAGTACTTC. Translation gives CASSQVMGARGSYEQYF. The chain couples TRBV4-3 to TRBJ2-7; the D gene is possibly TRBD1 (6 bases). V was shortened by 1 base and J by 4 bases, with 20 bases between the two germline ends. The CDR3 runs 17 residues. CDR1 is LGHNA and CDR2 is YSLEER in the germline V gene.

This clonotype was seen more than once but under ten times. The gene calls are TRBV5-1 and TRBJ2-2; the match to TRBD2 covers 11 bases. The CDR3 has 16 amino acids. V lost 4 bases, J lost 1 base, and 3 bases stayed unmatched. In germline, CDR1 is SGHRS, CDR2 YFSETQ. CDR3 sequence reads: CASSTGLAGNTGELFF. CDR3 bases: TGCGCCAGCAGCACAGGACTAGCGGGGAACACCGGGGAGCTGTTTTTT.

The chain combines TRBV5-6 with TRBJ2-7, with D uncertain. The V and J ends lost 2 bases and 2 bases respectively, with 8 bases between them. The CDR3 is 13 residues long. Germline CDR1 SGHDT, CDR2 YYEEEE. This CDR3 is CASSLPTAYEQYF. The CDR3, as DNA: TGTGCCAGCAGCTTACCTACGGCCTACGAGCAGTACTTC.

This clonotype was recorded a few times. This chain uses TRBV27 with TRBJ2-7; D may correspond to TRBD1 or TRBD2 (5 bases each). There are 15 residues in the CDR3. Trimming took 5 bases from V and 5 from J, leaving 19 bases between them. From germline, CDR1 is MNHEY and CDR2 SMNVEV (reference sequence). The chain's CDR3 is CASSSDGEGLDEQYF. In nucleotides, the CDR3 is TGTGCCAGCAGTAGCGACGGTGAGGGGCTAGACGAGCAGTACTTC.

This chain uses TRBV5-5 with TRBJ1-5, with D hard to call. V lost 0 bases and J 2 bases, leaving 9 bases between the germline ends. The CDR3 runs to 15 residues. CDR1 SGHKS and CDR2 YYEKEE come from the germline V gene (reference sequence). The CDR3 sequence is CASSLAGVGNQPQHF. The DNA of the CDR3 is TGTGCCAGCAGCTTGGCCGGGGTGGGCAATCAGCCCCAGCATTTT.

The sample holds many counts of this clonotype. This chain connects TRBV12-3 or TRBV12-4 to TRBJ1-1; D remains unclear. V lost 5 bases to trimming and J lost 0 bases, with 7 bases between them. The length of the CDR3 is 13 residues. CDR3 bases: TGTGCCAGCAGTCAACAAATGAACACTGAAGCTTTCTTT. Encoded protein: CASSQQMNTEAFF.

The chain carries TRBV20-1 and TRBJ2-5, with 7 positions matching TRBD2. V lost 6 bases, J lost 2 bases, and 9 bases stayed unmatched. The germline CDR1 and CDR2 sequences are DFQATT and SNEGSKA (reference sequence). CDR3 size: 14 residues. This CDR3 reads CSALARTRQETQYF. The CDR3 coding sequence is TGCAGTGCCCTAGCACGGACTAGGCAAGAGACCCAGTACTTC.

This clonotype was seen only a few times. This chain links TRBV20-1 with TRBJ2-1; the match to TRBD2 covers 10 bases. This CDR3 is built from 15 residues. V shed 1 base and J 2 bases; nucleotides not matched to a gene: 2. Germline CDR1 and CDR2: DFQATT and SNEGSKA (reference sequence). As DNA, the CDR3 is TGCAGTGCTAGAGGGCTAGCGGGAGCCTACAATGAGCAGTTCTTC. This translates into CSARGLAGAYNEQFF.

The V and J genes are TRBV6-2 or TRBV6-3 and TRBJ2-1; D not resolved. The germline gives CDR1 MNHEY, CDR2 SVGEGT. This CDR3 is built from 11 residues. The V end was cut by 6 bases, the J end by 9 bases, with 9 bases between. The DNA for the CDR3 is TGTGCCAGCAGCCAAATCGGTGAGCAGTTCTTC. Protein: CASSQIGEQFF.

This clonotype showed up just a few times. The chain has TRBV4-3 and TRBJ1-2, with unresolved D. Per germline, CDR1 LGHNA and CDR2 YSLEER. CDR3 length: 13 amino acids. Trimming cost V 2 bases and J 8 bases, with 12 bases left between them. CDR3: CASSQFSWVGYTF. CDR3 DNA sequence: TGCGCCAGCAGCCAATTCTCCTGGGTGGGCTACACCTTC.

The rearrangement links TRBV18 to TRBJ2-2, with 8 bases identical to TRBD2. CDR1 is KGHSH and CDR2 is LQKENI in the germline V gene. The CDR3 loop spans 18 amino acids. The ends lost 5 bases at V and 2 bases at J; junction bases unmatched: 13. Here the CDR3 reads CASSRQRELSLNTGELFF. The CDR3 nucleotides are TGTGCCAGCTCAAGACAGCGGGAGCTGTCCCTTAACACCGGGGAGCTGTTTTTT.

This clonotype came up a few times. This rearrangement joins TRBV20-1 to TRBJ1-4; tentative D call: TRBD1 (5 bases). The CDR3 covers 14 residues. Deletions cut 6 bases from V and 4 bases from J, with 15 bases between. CDR1 is DFQATT and CDR2 is SNEGSKA in the germline V gene (reference sequence). CDR3 protein: CSAPLGQYNEKLFF. In DNA, the CDR3 is TGCAGTGCCCCCCTGGGGCAGTATAATGAAAAACTGTTTTTT.

This clonotype was observed a few times. The rearrangement links TRBV3-1 to TRBJ2-7, with TRBD1 identical over 7 bases. CDR1 is LGHDT, CDR2 YNNKEL, per germline (reference sequence). V gave up 3 bases and J gave up 3 bases; unmatched junction bases: 11. This CDR3 region has 16 residues. This CDR3 reads CASSHRGTVTIYEQYF. The DNA for the CDR3 is TGTGCCAGCAGCCACAGGGGGACAGTAACCATCTACGAGCAGTACTTC.

This clonotype has a count of ten or more. The genes are TRBV7-2 and TRBJ2-7; D not certain. Trimming took 1 base from V and 1 from J, leaving 5 bases between them. Germline lookup yields CDR1 SGHTA and CDR2 FQGNSA. This CDR3 spans 13 amino acids. Here the CDR3 reads CASSLGHSYEQYF. Here the CDR3 DNA reads TGTGCCAGCAGCTTAGGACATTCCTACGAGCAGTACTTC.

This clonotype was picked up a small number of times. The chain uses TRBV6-1 and TRBJ1-5; TRBD1 matches at 7 bases. The germline V gene encodes CDR1 MNHNS and CDR2 SASEGT. Trimming cost V 7 bases and J 7 bases; bases outside gene matches: 16. The CDR3 runs to 16 residues. CDR3 in amino acids: CASTPVEGTTGQPQHF. The CDR3 nucleotides are TGTGCCAGCACCCCCGTCGAGGGGACGACAGGGCAGCCCCAGCATTTT.

This clonotype showed up just a few times. The chain employs TRBV2 and TRBJ2-7, with 9 positions matching TRBD2. Trimming removed 4 bases from V and 3 bases from J; junction bases left unmatched: 4. CDR1 is SNHLY and CDR2 is FYNNEI in the germline V gene. This CDR3 has 14 residues. This CDR3 reads CASSVSGRRYEQYF. CDR3 nucleotides: TGTGCCAGCAGTGTTAGCGGGAGACGCTACGAGCAGTACTTC. Supplemented by reference TRBV2 and TRBJ2-7, the full variable domain reads EPEVTQTPSHQVTQMGQEVILRCVPISNHLYFYWYRQILGQKVEFLVSFYNNEISEKSEIFDDQFSVERPDGSNFTLKIRSTKLEDSAMYFCASSVSGRRYEQYFGPGTRLTVT.

This clonotype was detected only a few times. The J gene is TRBJ2-1, the V gene TRBV12-3 or TRBV12-4, with 10 nucleotides matching TRBD2. The CDR3 runs to 16 residues. Losses at the gene ends were 6 bases for V and 2 bases for J; bases not matched to a gene: 7. Here the CDR3 DNA reads TGTGCCAGCAGCCCTACCGGGACTAGCGCCTACAATGAGCAGTTCTTC. It specifies CASSPTGTSAYNEQFF.

The CDR3 DNA sequence: TGTGCCAGCGACTCGGTTGCTGAGACCCAGTACTTC. It yields the protein CASDSVAETQYF. The J gene is TRBJ2-5, the V gene TRBV2; D not certain. The CDR3 sequence is 12 residues long. Trimming took off 8 bases at V and 5 bases at J, with 12 bases between the two ends. Germline CDR1 is SNHLY and CDR2 is FYNNEI.